This is a list of T cell receptor beta chains from one sample in a study of human T cells and chemical hapten exposure. One entry per CDR3 protein, called by TCRdb with MiXCR from the RACE reads. The table has 60,000 to 80,000 distinct CDR3 sequences, about 6% seen once. The material sequenced was whole blood. These receptors came from a female donor in good health. Some clones in this sample may be carry-over from other donors' samples. Each CDR3 is given with its conserved first and last residue. D genes are given only for firm matches. A row's size may be missing; if present it is once, few, many or a size class.

clone size | D gene | J gene | V gene | CDR3 DNA | CDR3 protein
many | . | TRBJ1-1 | TRBV5-1 | TGCGCCAGCAGCTCTTCTCAGGGTGGAACTGAAGCTTTCTTT | CASSSSQGGTEAFF
. | . | TRBJ1-4 | TRBV2 | TGTGCCAGCAGCAGGACAGCCGCCCTTGTGAAACTGTTTTTT | CASSRTAALVKLFF
. | TRBD1 | TRBJ1-2 | TRBV19 | TGTGCCAGTAGTCCCCGGGACAGGGGCTATGGCTACACCTTC | CASSPRDRGYGYTF
few | TRBD1 | TRBJ2-7 | TRBV12-3/TRBV12-4 | TGTGCCAGCAGTTTCCGGGACAGGGGGCGGGAGCAGTACTTC | CASSFRDRGREQYF
many | . | TRBJ2-1 | TRBV25-1 | TGTGCCAGCAGTGAAGAGGGGGGAAAGGACTACAATGAGCAGTTCTTC | CASSEEGGKDYNEQFF
. | TRBD2 | TRBJ2-5 | TRBV12-3/TRBV12-4 | TGTGCCAGCAGTTTAGGTCTAGCGGGAGGGGTACGGGAGACCCAGTACTTC | CASSLGLAGGVRETQYF
few | . | TRBJ1-5 | TRBV6-2/TRBV6-3 | TGTGCCAGCAGTACCGGGACGCTCGTTCAGCCCCAGCATTTT | CASSTGTLVQPQHF
many | TRBD1 | TRBJ2-1 | TRBV7-9 | TGTGCCAGCAGTCACCGGGACAGGCCAGCGGTGGAGCAGTTCTTC | CASSHRDRPAVEQFF
. | TRBD2 | TRBJ2-1 | TRBV19 | TGTGCCAGTAGCGGGACTAGCGGGAACGATGAGCAGTTCTTC | CASSGTSGNDEQFF
. | . | TRBJ1-4 | TRBV28 | TGTGCCAGCAGAGCTCGAGGGGCGGACGAAAAACTGTTTTTT | CASRARGADEKLFF
. | . | TRBJ1-1 | TRBV7-9 | TGTGCCAGCAGCTTAGGTGGGGGGATCGGCACTGAAGCTTTCTTT | CASSLGGGIGTEAFF
many | . | TRBJ2-3 | TRBV7-9 | TGTGCCAGCAGCACGAGTAGGGCAGATACGCAGTATTTT | CASSTSRADTQYF
. | TRBD1 | TRBJ1-6 | TRBV13 | TGTGCCAGCAGCTCCCGGGACAGGCTACATTCACCCCTCCACTTT | CASSSRDRLHSPLHF
. | . | TRBJ1-2 | TRBV29-1 | TGCAGCGTTGACAGCAACTATGGCTACACCTTC | CSVDSNYGYTF
many | . | TRBJ1-1 | TRBV20-1 | TGCAGTGCTAGACCGTTCCCAGGGGCCACTGAAGCTTTCTTT | CSARPFPGATEAFF
many | . | TRBJ2-6 | TRBV6-5 | TGTGCCAGCAGTTACCACAGGTTCTCTGGGGCCAACGTCCTGACTTTC | CASSYHRFSGANVLTF
many | TRBD1 | TRBJ2-3 | TRBV5-1 | TGCGCCAGCAGGGACAGGGTCATCACAGATACGCAGTATTTT | CASRDRVITDTQYF
many | . | TRBJ2-3 | TRBV11-3 | TGTGCCAGCAGGATAAGGAGGGGACAGAGCTTAACAGATACGCAGTATTTT | CASRIRRGQSLTDTQYF
many | TRBD2 | TRBJ2-3 | TRBV5-1 | TGCGCCAGCAGCCCAGGGACTACTAGCACAGATACGCAGTATTTT | CASSPGTTSTDTQYF
many | . | TRBJ1-1 | TRBV7-3 | TGTGCCAGCAGCTTTTCTGGGGACGTCACTGAAGCTTTCTTT | CASSFSGDVTEAFF
few | . | TRBJ1-5 | TRBV6-6 | TGTGCCAGCAGCTCCCTCCAGGAGGGATTTCAGCCCCAGCATTTT | CASSSLQEGFQPQHF
many | . | TRBJ1-4 | TRBV28 | TGTGCCAGCACCCAAGGCTATGCAACTAATGAAAAACTGTTTTTT | CASTQGYATNEKLFF
many | . | TRBJ2-7 | TRBV6-1 | TGTGCCAGCACGGGCAGCTCCTACGAGCAGTACTTC | CASTGSSYEQYF
. | . | TRBJ2-3 | TRBV28 | TGTGCCAGCAGTATGGCTAGCGAAGGCACAGATACGCAGTATTTT | CASSMASEGTDTQYF
many | TRBD2 | TRBJ2-1 | TRBV12-3/TRBV12-4 | TGTGCCAGCAGACTAGCGGGAGTCTCTGAGCAGTTCTTC | CASRLAGVSEQFF